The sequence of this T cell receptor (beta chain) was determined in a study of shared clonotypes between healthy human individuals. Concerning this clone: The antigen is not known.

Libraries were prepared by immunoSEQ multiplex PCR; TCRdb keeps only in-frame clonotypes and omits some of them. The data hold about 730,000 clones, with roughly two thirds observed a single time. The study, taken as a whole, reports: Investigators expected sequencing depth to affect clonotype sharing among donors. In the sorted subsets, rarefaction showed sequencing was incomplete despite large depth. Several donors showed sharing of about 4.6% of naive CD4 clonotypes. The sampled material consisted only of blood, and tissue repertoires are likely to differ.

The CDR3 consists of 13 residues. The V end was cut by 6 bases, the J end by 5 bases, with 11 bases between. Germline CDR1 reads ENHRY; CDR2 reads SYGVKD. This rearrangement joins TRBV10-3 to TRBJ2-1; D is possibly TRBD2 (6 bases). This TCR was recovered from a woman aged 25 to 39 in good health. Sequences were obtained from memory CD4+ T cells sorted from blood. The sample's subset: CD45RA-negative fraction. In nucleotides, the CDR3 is TGTGCCATCAGCGGGAGTTCGCACAATGAGCAGTTCTTC. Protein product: CAISGSSHNEQFF.